The 30 T cell receptor beta chains in this list originate from one sample, sequenced in a study of shared clonotypes between healthy human individuals. The repertoire was sequenced with immunoSEQ multiplex PCR; TCRdb's copy has only in-frame clones and lacks some. The sample contains 2 million to 3 million clones, 90% to 95% of which appear only once. Sample: naive CD4+ T cells from PBMCs. Subset reported: CD45RA+ positively selected. The receptors stem from a man between 18 and 29 years old in good health. Some clones in this sample may be carry-over from other donors' samples.

This sequence joins TRBV4-1 and TRBJ2-2, with TRBD2 matching over 10 bases. Per germline, CDR1 MGHRA and CDR2 YSYEKL. The CDR3 sequence is 16 residues long. Unmatched junction bases numbered 5, after V lost 1 base and J lost 6 bases. The CDR3 DNA sequence: TGCGCCAGCAGCCAAGTAAACGGACTAGCGGCCGGGGAGCTGTTTTTT. Translation gives CASSQVNGLAAGELFF.

This rearrangement joins TRBV28 to TRBJ1-2; D is possibly TRBD1 (6 bases). Germline lookup yields CDR1 MDHEN and CDR2 SYDVKM. Deletions cut 8 bases from V and 4 bases from J, with 14 bases between. The CDR3 is 13 residues long. This chain's CDR3 is CASRQAMIYGYTF. CDR3 nucleotides: TGTGCCAGCCGACAGGCGATGATCTATGGCTACACCTTC.

The chain joins TRBV15 to TRBJ1-5; D perhaps matches TRBD1 (5 bases). From germline, CDR1 is LNHNV and CDR2 YYDKDF (reference sequence). The V gene lost 3 bases and the J gene lost 0 bases, with 12 bases spanning the gap. The CDR3 runs 16 residues. CDR3 DNA sequence: TGTGCCACCAGCAGGGGGGAGTTTTATAGCAATCAGCCCCAGCATTTT. Its translation is CATSRGEFYSNQPQHF.

J is TRBJ2-3 and V is TRBV9; a possible D gene is TRBD2 (5 bases). The CDR3 contains 17 residues. V was trimmed by 0 bases and J by 0 bases, leaving 14 bases between them. Germline CDR1 reads SGDLS; CDR2 reads YYNGEE. CDR3 nucleotides: TGTGCCAGCAGCGTAGATGGAGGAGCGGATAGCACAGATACGCAGTATTTT. It translates to CASSVDGGADSTDTQYF.

This chain joins TRBV10-3 and TRBJ2-7; D assignment may be TRBD1 or TRBD2 (5 bases each). The CDR3 has 15 amino acids. The germline CDR1 and CDR2 sequences are ENHRY and SYGVKD. Trimming stripped 0 bases from V and 2 bases from J, with 11 bases between. The CDR3 bases are TGTGCCATCAGTGAGTCATGGGACCGAACCTACGAGCAGTACTTC. This gives the protein CAISESWDRTYEQYF.

The chain combines TRBV2 with TRBJ1-4; 7 bases are a match to TRBD1. This CDR3 is 15 amino acids long. From germline, CDR1 is SNHLY and CDR2 FYNNEI. J lost 6 bases, V lost 3 bases, and 7 bases had no gene match. The CDR3 spells CASSENRGEDEKLFF. The CDR3 nucleotides are TGTGCCAGCAGTGAGAACAGGGGTGAGGATGAAAAACTGTTTTTT.

V is TRBV29-1 and J is TRBJ2-1; 8 bases fit TRBD2. The CDR3 sequence is 13 residues long. After removal of 4 bases from V and 5 bases from J, the junction contained 4 bases not matched to a gene. The germline gives CDR1 SQVTM, CDR2 ANQGSEA. The DNA of the CDR3 is TGCAGCGTTGGGGTCGGGGGGGACAATGAGCAGTTCTTC. Translating gives CSVGVGGDNEQFF.

The chain uses TRBV6-6 and TRBJ1-1; the D is unclear. V gave up 4 bases and J gave up 6 bases, with 6 bases separating them. This CDR3 contains 11 residues. The germline CDR1 and CDR2 sequences are MNHNY and SVGAGI (reference sequence). CDR3 amino acids: CASSSEAEAFF. In nucleotides, the CDR3 is TGTGCCAGCAGTTCCGAGGCTGAAGCTTTCTTT.

The chain is built from TRBV28 and TRBJ2-7, with D possibly TRBD2 on 5 matching bases. This CDR3 has 13 amino acids. CDR1 and CDR2 from the germline V gene are MDHEN and SYDVKM. V shed 5 bases and J shed 2 bases, with 10 bases lying between them. The CDR3 protein is CASSLAVTYEQYF. As DNA, the CDR3 is TGTGCCAGCAGTCTAGCTGTAACCTACGAGCAGTACTTC.

This clone was detected once. The chain joins TRBV5-1 to TRBJ2-2; D remains unclear. Germline V gene data show CDR1 as SGHRS and CDR2 as YFSETQ. The CDR3 covers 17 residues. V was cut by 0 bases and J by 2 bases, with 14 bases left in between. The DNA of the CDR3 is TGCGCCAGCAGCTTGGAGCCGGCCCGGAGTAACACCGGGGAGCTGTTTTTT. Translating gives CASSLEPARSNTGELFF.

V and J are TRBV11-3 and TRBJ2-1; D is unresolved. V dropped 8 bases and J dropped 3 bases, with 11 bases sitting between them. This CDR3 has 13 residues. The germline V gene encodes CDR1 SGHNT and CDR2 YENEEA. CDR3 nucleotides: TGTGCCAGCGAGTCAGTGGTCTACAATGAGCAGTTCTTC. It codes for CASESVVYNEQFF.

The rearrangement uses TRBV19 and TRBJ2-5, with D possibly called TRBD1 or TRBD2 (5 bases each). The CDR3 spans 17 residues. Germline values: CDR1 LNHDA, CDR2 SQIVND (reference sequence). Trimming pared 1 base from V and 5 bases from J, leaving 20 bases between. The CDR3 DNA reads TGTGCCAGTAGTATAGGTGGTGGGGGACCCCGGTCGGAGACCCAGTACTTC. Its protein product is CASSIGGGGPRSETQYF.

This rearrangement joins TRBV18 to TRBJ2-2; D is possibly TRBD2 (5 bases). The CDR3 is 15 residues long. CDR1 is KGHSH and CDR2 is LQKENI in the germline V gene. Deletions cut 2 bases from V and 8 bases from J, with 15 bases between. DNA for the CDR3: TGTGCCAGCTCACCAGATCTGGGGAGTGCTGGGGAGCTGTTTTTT. It translates to CASSPDLGSAGELFF. Looking up the rest from reference TRBV18 and TRBJ2-2 gives the full variable domain: NAGVMQNPRHLVRRRGQEARLRCSPMKGHSHVYWYRQLPEEGLKFMVYLQKENIIDESGMPKERFSAEFPKEGPSILRIQQVVRGDSAAYFCASSPDLGSAGELFFGEGSRLTVL.

This chain joins TRBV5-4 and TRBJ2-5, with TRBD2 matching 7 bases. Unmatched junction bases numbered 11, after V lost 4 bases and J lost 5 bases. The germline V gene encodes CDR1 SGHNT and CDR2 YYREEE (reference sequence). The CDR3 spans 15 residues. The CDR3 protein is CASSPRAGARETQYF. In DNA form, the CDR3 reads TGTGCCAGCAGCCCCCGGGCGGGAGCTAGGGAGACCCAGTACTTC.

The chain combines TRBV27 with TRBJ1-5; 9 nucleotides line up with TRBD1. Germline lookup yields CDR1 MNHEY and CDR2 SMNVEV (reference sequence). The V segment lost 10 bases and the J segment 3 bases; nucleotides outside the gene matches: 4. The CDR3 is 13 residues long. CDR3 sequence reads: CAIGTGFNQPQHF. DNA for the CDR3: TGTGCCATCGGGACAGGGTTCAATCAGCCCCAGCATTTT.

Details on this clone: Different DNA sequences within this sample yield the same CDR3. The chain is built from TRBV7-2 and TRBJ2-7; TRBD2 matches 8 bases. The V gene's germline CDR1 is SGHTA and CDR2 FQGNSA. J was trimmed by 0 bases and V by 2 bases; bases with no gene match: 0. This CDR3 spans 14 amino acids. DNA of the CDR3: TGTGCCAGCAGCTTAAGCGGGAGCTCCTACGAGCAGTACTTC. Translation: CASSLSGSSYEQYF.

The chain uses TRBV6-5 and TRBJ2-7; either TRBD1 or TRBD2 may fit D (5 bases each). CDR3 size: 13 residues. V was trimmed by 5 bases and J by 6 bases, leaving 14 bases between them. CDR1 and CDR2 from the germline V gene are MNHEY and SVGAGI. The CDR3 here is CASSRIGAGEQYF. The CDR3 DNA follows: TGTGCCAGCAGTCGGATTGGGGCGGGCGAGCAGTACTTC.

With respect to this clone: Other DNA sequences in this sample translate to the same CDR3. This chain joins TRBV5-6 and TRBJ1-1, with 9 positions matching TRBD1. This CDR3 has 13 amino acids. CDR1 and CDR2 (germline): SGHDT, YYEEEE. V lost 4 bases, J lost 5 bases, and 3 bases stayed unmatched. The DNA of the CDR3 is TGTGCCAGCAGCCTGACAGGGGGAACTGAAGCTTTCTTT. Its protein product is CASSLTGGTEAFF.

This chain joins TRBV28 and TRBJ2-1; TRBD2 matches at 10 bases. The CDR3 is 16 residues long. The germline V gene has CDR1 MDHEN and CDR2 SYDVKM. Unmatched junction bases numbered 13, after V lost 7 bases and J lost 7 bases. The CDR3: CASNTPAGGPGNEQFF. CDR3 nucleotides: TGTGCCAGCAATACTCCAGCGGGAGGGCCGGGGAATGAGCAGTTCTTC.

The rearrangement uses TRBV7-9 and TRBJ1-1, with 7 bases fitting TRBD1. This CDR3 has 16 residues. Germline V gene sequence: CDR1 SEHNR, CDR2 FQNEAQ (reference sequence). Trimming at V came to 5 bases and at J to 3 bases, leaving 12 bases not matched to a gene. The CDR3 nucleotides read TGTGCCAGCAGCGTGCCTACGAAGCAGGGGGACACTGAAGCTTTCTTT. This encodes CASSVPTKQGDTEAFF.

This clone was seen just once. The rearrangement links TRBV29-1 to TRBJ2-1; D perhaps matches TRBD1 (6 bases). The CDR3 totals 13 residues. Trimming stripped 6 bases from V and 7 bases from J, with 16 bases between. Germline lookup yields CDR1 SQVTM and CDR2 ANQGSEA. CDR3: CSVGQSIRNEQFF. Here the CDR3 DNA reads TGCAGCGTCGGACAGAGTATCAGGAATGAGCAGTTCTTC.

The chain has TRBV2 and TRBJ2-3; D remains unclear. The CDR3 is made up of 14 amino acids. V dropped 2 bases and J dropped 2 bases, with 8 bases sitting between them. Germline CDR1 and CDR2: SNHLY and FYNNEI. CDR3 coding DNA: TGTGCCAGCAGTGAATTGGTGCCCACAGATACGCAGTATTTT. Translated: CASSELVPTDTQYF.

J is TRBJ2-3 and V is TRBV5-1; the D gene is possibly TRBD2 (6 bases). CDR1 is SGHRS, CDR2 YFSETQ, per germline. Trimming pared 1 base from V and 1 base from J, leaving 16 bases between. The CDR3 length is 17 residues. CDR3 residues: CASSLLPRASGTDTQYF. Written as DNA, the CDR3 is TGCGCCAGCAGCTTGCTACCCCGGGCTAGCGGCACAGATACGCAGTATTTT.

The chain links TRBV4-3 to TRBJ1-2; 10 bases agree with TRBD1. The germline gives CDR1 LGHNA, CDR2 YSLEER. After removal of 0 bases from V and 7 bases from J, the junction contained 2 bases not matched to a gene. This CDR3 region has 14 residues. The chain's CDR3 is CASSQDGTGVGYTF. The CDR3 DNA reads as TGCGCCAGCAGCCAAGATGGGACAGGGGTTGGCTACACCTTC.

This chain connects TRBV5-1 to TRBJ2-1; D possibly corresponds to TRBD1 (5 bases). CDR3 length: 14 residues. CDR1 is SGHRS, CDR2 YFSETQ, per germline. The germline V and J ends were trimmed by 4 bases and 4 bases, with 12 bases remaining between them. CDR3 region: CASSPGHTYNEQFF. CDR3 nucleotide sequence: TGCGCCAGCAGCCCCGGACATACGTACAATGAGCAGTTCTTC.

This sequence joins TRBV7-9 and TRBJ2-1; D possibly corresponds to TRBD1 (8 bases). This CDR3 contains 16 residues. Germline V gene sequence: CDR1 SEHNR, CDR2 FQNEAQ (reference sequence). Trimming took 2 bases from V and 4 from J, leaving 15 bases between them. In DNA, the CDR3 is TGTGCCAGCAGCTTATCCTTACAGGGGGGGTACAATGAGCAGTTCTTC. It encodes CASSLSLQGGYNEQFF.

The chain is built from TRBV10-1 and TRBJ1-1; no reliable D call. Trimming pared 11 bases from V and 7 bases from J, leaving 11 bases between. Germline V gene data show CDR1 as WNHNN and CDR2 as SYGVQD (reference sequence). This CDR3 region has 10 residues. The CDR3 region has the DNA TGCGCCCCCTGGGCGGGTGAAGCTTTCTTT. This gives the protein CAPWAGEAFF.

The chain has TRBV27 and TRBJ1-5; the match to TRBD1 covers 11 bases. Germline CDR1 MNHEY, CDR2 SMNVEV (reference sequence). CDR3 length: 17 residues. V shed 5 bases, J shed 9 bases, and the junction held 15 bases outside the gene matches. The chain's CDR3 is CASSRFGTGGKPSPQHF. The DNA for the CDR3 is TGTGCCAGCAGTAGATTCGGGACAGGGGGAAAACCTTCGCCCCAGCATTTT.

This clone was observed a single time. In the same sample, other DNA sequences code for this CDR3. The V and J genes are TRBV27 and TRBJ2-6; D is possibly TRBD2 (6 bases). Germline V gene sequence: CDR1 MNHEY, CDR2 SMNVEV (reference sequence). CDR3 size: 16 residues. V lost 3 bases and J 1 base, leaving 10 bases between the germline ends. The CDR3 region is CASSLTGLSGANVLTF. CDR3 sequence (DNA): TGTGCCAGCAGTTTGACGGGACTTTCTGGGGCCAACGTCCTGACTTTC. Complete variable domain (other parts from reference TRBV27 and TRBJ2-6): EAQVTQNPRYLITVTGKKLTVTCSQNMNHEYMSWYRQDPGLGLRQIYYSMNVEVTDKGDVPEGYKVSRKEKRNFPLILESPSPNQTSLYFCASSLTGLSGANVLTFGAGSRLTVL.

Comment on this clone: Other DNA variants within this sample encode the same CDR3. The V call is TRBV18, the J call TRBJ1-2, with D possibly being TRBD1 (6 bases). The germline V gene encodes CDR1 KGHSH and CDR2 LQKENI. Deletions cut 6 bases from V and 0 bases from J, with 11 bases between. This CDR3 spans 14 amino acids. The CDR3 protein is CASSPGDTNYGYTF. The CDR3 DNA reads TGTGCCAGCTCGCCAGGGGACACTAACTATGGCTACACCTTC.